This T cell receptor beta chain was sequenced during a study of T cell responses to AZD1222 COVID-19 vaccine. Findings and caveats of the study: Among the donors, most were white British and more were female, and clonal diversity was possibly underestimated. Seropositive at baseline were only a handful of AZD1222 recipients.

Assay: immunoSEQ multiplex PCR; the TCRdb copy retains only in-frame clones and omits some. The sample contains 140,000 or so clones, about nine tenths of which appear only once. Germline CDR1 and CDR2: SEHNR and FQNEAQ (reference sequence). CDR3 length: 17 amino acids. The V end was cut by 5 bases, the J end by 1 base, with 18 bases between. About this clone itself: Its specificity is unknown.

The specimen comprised peripheral blood, sampled 28 days after the second AZD1222 dose. The sequence was collected from an adult who received the AZD1222 COVID-19 vaccine. The chain combines TRBV7-9 with TRBJ1-3; a possible D gene is TRBD1 (6 bases). CDR3 amino acids: CASSENPGAGSGNTIYF. CDR3 sequence (DNA): TGTGCCAGCAGCGAAAATCCAGGGGCAGGGTCTGGAAACACCATATATTTT. Full variable domain (outside the CDR3, taken from reference TRBV7-9 and TRBJ1-3): DTGVSQNPRHKITKRGQNVTFRCDPISEHNRLYWYRQTLGQGPEFLTYFQNEAQLEKSRLLSDRFSAERPKGSFSTLEIQRTEQGDSAMYLCASSENPGAGSGNTIYFGEGSWLTVV.